The 21 T cell receptor beta chains given below trace back to one sample, sequenced in a study of blood T cell repertoires in COVID-19. Produced via immunoSEQ multiplex PCR; TCRdb's table is partial and in-frame only. The sample lists about 170,000 clones; 84% were seen once. The sequenced sample was peripheral blood. These receptors were obtained from a woman older than 75 with COVID-19, enrolled during active disease.

The genes are TRBV18 and TRBJ1-1, with D perhaps matching TRBD1 (6 bases). Looked up from germline, CDR1 is KGHSH and CDR2 is LQKENI. The CDR3 is 13 residues long. Trimming removed 4 bases from V and 1 base from J, with 7 bases in between. CDR3 nucleotides: TGTGCCAGCTCACAGGGACAGAACACTGAAGCTTTCTTT. This sequence encodes CASSQGQNTEAFF.

This chain connects TRBV6-5 to TRBJ2-7, with TRBD1 identical over 9 bases. The CDR3 totals 14 residues. Unmatched junction bases numbered 11, after V lost 11 bases and J lost 3 bases. Germline CDR1 and CDR2: MNHEY and SVGAGI. The CDR3: CAVGAGQGNYEQYF. The CDR3 region has the DNA TGTGCCGTTGGGGCGGGACAGGGCAACTACGAGCAGTACTTC.

The CDR3 nucleotides read TGTGCCAGCAGCCCTCGGGGGGACGGGGAGCAGTACTTC. Translating it yields CASSPRGDGEQYF. The V and J genes are TRBV6-6 and TRBJ2-7; TRBD2 matches 7 bases. The V gene end was trimmed by 6 bases and the J gene end by 7 bases; junction bases not matched to a gene: 9. The CDR3 covers 13 residues. Germline CDR1 and CDR2: MNHNY and SVGAGI (reference sequence).

The genes are TRBV6-2 or TRBV6-3 and TRBJ2-5; TRBD1 aligns across 7 bases. V was pared by 4 bases and J by 5 bases, with 16 bases of the junction left unmatched. CDR3 size: 17 residues. Germline values: CDR1 MNHEY, CDR2 SVGEGT. The CDR3 nucleotides are TGTGCCAGCAGTTTTGAACCGGGACAGATAAGGATCGAGACCCAGTACTTC. It specifies CASSFEPGQIRIETQYF.

The chain links TRBV3-1 (or the pseudogene TRBV3-2) to TRBJ1-4; TRBD1 aligns across 8 bases. This CDR3 contains 14 residues. The V and J ends lost 5 bases and 6 bases, in that order; junction bases with no gene match: 5. Germline-derived CDR1 and CDR2 are LGHDT and YNNKEL (reference sequence). CDR3 protein: CASSDRGGDEKLFF. CDR3 nucleotide sequence: TGTGCCAGCAGCGACAGGGGTGGGGATGAAAAACTGTTTTTT.

This sequence joins TRBV7-3 and TRBJ1-5; TRBD1 is a possible D gene (6 bases). CDR3 size: 16 residues. Germline V gene sequence: CDR1 SGHTA, CDR2 FQGTGA. Trimming removed 5 bases at V and 0 bases at J, with 14 bases between. The CDR3 bases are TGTGCCAGCAGCCCTGGGACAATCTATAGCAATCAGCCCCAGCATTTT. It translates to CASSPGTIYSNQPQHF.

CDR3 sequence reads: CASSLGTGAAGELFF. DNA for the CDR3: TGTGCCAGCAGCTTAGGGACAGGGGCCGCCGGGGAGCTGTTTTTT. The V call is TRBV11-3, the J call TRBJ2-2; 9 bases are shared with TRBD1. The V gene end was trimmed by 1 base and the J gene end by 6 bases; junction bases not matched to a gene: 3. The CDR3 has 15 residues. The germline CDR1 and CDR2 sequences are SGHNT and YENEEA.

V usage is TRBV30 and J usage is TRBJ1-6; D may be TRBD1 (5 bases). The V gene lost 0 bases and the J gene lost 8 bases, with 11 bases spanning the gap. The CDR3 runs to 14 residues. The germline gives CDR1 GTSNPN, CDR2 SVGIG (reference sequence). CDR3 DNA sequence: TGTGCCTGGAGTGTACACGTCAGGGATTCACCCCTCCACTTT. Its protein is CAWSVHVRDSPLHF.

The V and J genes are TRBV4-1 and TRBJ2-1, with D unresolved. Germline V lookup: CDR1 MGHRA, CDR2 YSYEKL. This CDR3 contains 15 residues. Trimming shortened V by 0 bases and J by 0 bases, and 6 bases separated the two germline ends. This chain's CDR3 is CASSQDHSSYNEQFF. The CDR3, as DNA: TGCGCCAGCAGCCAAGATCATAGCTCCTACAATGAGCAGTTCTTC.

V usage is TRBV28 and J usage is TRBJ1-2; tentative D call: TRBD1 (6 bases). V lost 5 bases, J lost 6 bases, and 16 bases lay in between. This CDR3 spans 14 amino acids. CDR1 is MDHEN and CDR2 is SYDVKM in the germline V gene. The DNA of the CDR3 is TGTGCCAGCAGTCTCACAGGGATGGGCGATGGCTACACCTTC. Translation gives CASSLTGMGDGYTF.

The chain is built from TRBV4-3 and TRBJ2-7; 8 bases are a match to TRBD1. J was trimmed by 1 base and V by 4 bases; bases with no gene match: 6. Looked up from germline, CDR1 is LGHNA and CDR2 is YSLEER. The CDR3 is 15 residues long. CDR3 nucleotide sequence: TGCGCCAGCAGCCTCGGACAGGGACCTTCCTACGAGCAGTACTTC. Its protein is CASSLGQGPSYEQYF.

The V and J genes are TRBV7-2 and TRBJ2-1; 9 bases agree with TRBD2. In germline, CDR1 is SGHTA, CDR2 FQGNSA. Trimming at V came to 2 bases and at J to 9 bases, leaving 17 bases not matched to a gene. The CDR3 has 18 amino acids. DNA for the CDR3: TGTGCCAGCAGCTTATTCCCAATAACTGGCTTAGCGGGGGTTGAGCAGTTCTTC. This codes for CASSLFPITGLAGVEQFF.

The CDR3 DNA sequence: TGTGCCAGCAGCCTTAGCGGGGGGGCCTACAATGAGCAGTTCTTC. This sequence encodes CASSLSGGAYNEQFF. The gene calls are TRBV11-2 and TRBJ2-1; 11 nucleotides line up with TRBD2. V lost 5 bases to trimming and J lost 2 bases; unmatched junction nucleotides: 2. Germline V gene lookup returns CDR1 SGHAT and CDR2 FQNNGV. The CDR3 loop spans 15 amino acids.

The chain uses TRBV5-1 and TRBJ2-3, with TRBD1 as a possible D gene (6 bases). Between the trimmed V and J ends, which lost 0 bases and 2 bases, there was a span of 7 bases. The CDR3 covers 14 residues. Germline CDR1 reads SGHRS; CDR2 reads YFSETQ. The CDR3, as DNA: TGCGCCAGCAGCTTGGACAGGGTCACAGATACGCAGTATTTT. This sequence encodes CASSLDRVTDTQYF.

The J gene is TRBJ2-2, the V gene TRBV6-5, with 7 bases that match TRBD2. This CDR3 region has 15 residues. The germline V gene encodes CDR1 MNHEY and CDR2 SVGAGI. V was clipped by 3 bases and J by 6 bases; unmatched bases: 7. CDR3 loop: CASSYQLGGAGELFF. Written as DNA, the CDR3 is TGTGCCAGCAGTTATCAACTTGGGGGGGCCGGGGAGCTGTTTTTT.

This rearrangement joins TRBV18 to TRBJ1-2; 7 positions match TRBD1. Germline V lookup: CDR1 KGHSH, CDR2 LQKENI. Trimming cost V 6 bases and J 8 bases; bases outside gene matches: 15. This CDR3 contains 15 residues. The CDR3, as DNA: TGTGCCAGCTCGGAGACGGGACAGCCCGTAAAGGGCTACACCTTC. It specifies CASSETGQPVKGYTF.

The chain is built from TRBV9 and TRBJ1-2, with TRBD1 matching 9 bases. V lost 4 bases to trimming and J lost 1 base; unmatched junction nucleotides: 8. Looked up from germline, CDR1 is SGDLS and CDR2 is YYNGEE. The CDR3 sequence is 16 residues long. CDR3 sequence: CASSRRTGALNYGYTF. CDR3 nucleotide sequence: TGTGCCAGCAGCCGCCGGACAGGGGCCCTTAACTATGGCTACACCTTC.

The chain couples TRBV9 to TRBJ1-2, with TRBD1 matching over 7 bases. The germline gives CDR1 SGDLS, CDR2 YYNGEE. CDR3 length equals 13 residues. V shed 1 base, J shed 8 bases, and the junction held 5 bases outside the gene matches. The CDR3 spells CASSVSGQRGYTF. The CDR3 coding sequence is TGTGCCAGCAGCGTATCGGGACAGCGCGGCTACACCTTC.

The V and J genes are TRBV6-5 and TRBJ2-1; TRBD2 aligns across 12 bases. The V and J ends lost 4 bases and 3 bases, in that order; junction bases with no gene match: 4. The germline gives CDR1 MNHEY, CDR2 SVGAGI. This CDR3 is built from 16 residues. The CDR3 reads CASSSLAGGYYNEQFF. The DNA of the CDR3 is TGTGCCAGCAGTTCACTAGCGGGGGGCTACTACAATGAGCAGTTCTTC.

The chain links TRBV18 to TRBJ2-7; D is undetermined. The CDR3 consists of 13 residues. The V gene lost 6 bases and the J gene lost 0 bases, with 9 bases spanning the gap. From germline, CDR1 is KGHSH and CDR2 LQKENI. CDR3 nucleotides: TGTGCCAGCTCCCCGTTTAGCTCCTACGAGCAGTACTTC. Its translation is CASSPFSSYEQYF. The variable domain in full, completed from reference TRBV18 and TRBJ2-7, reads NAGVMQNPRHLVRRRGQEARLRCSPMKGHSHVYWYRQLPEEGLKFMVYLQKENIIDESGMPKERFSAEFPKEGPSILRIQQVVRGDSAAYFCASSPFSSYEQYFGPGTRLTVT.

The V gene is TRBV18, the J gene TRBJ1-5; 10 bases match TRBD1. J lost 6 bases, V lost 5 bases, and 4 bases had no gene match. The CDR3 sequence is 14 residues long. Germline-derived CDR1 and CDR2 are KGHSH and LQKENI. CDR3 bases: TGTGCCAGCTCAAGACAGGGGGCGTTTCAGCCCCAGCATTTT. This gives the protein CASSRQGAFQPQHF.